This T cell receptor beta chain was documented in a study of shared clonotypes between healthy human individuals. Study-level results: Generation of non-shared clonotypes was less probable than generation of clonotypes shared by all four donors.

The assay was carried out at the deep level. Researchers divided each subset's genomic DNA evenly across several immunoSEQ plates. Some 30,000 T cell genomes (approximately 180 ng DNA) went into each sorted-subset replicate. Clones were sequenced by immunoSEQ multiplex PCR, and TCRdb holds only the in-frame ones, with some missing. The data show about 2 million clones, with approximately 94% seen just once and about 1.1% held by the top ten. In the naive CD8 group, cells lacked CD45RO and were positively selected for CCR7, so terminally differentiated effector memory CD45RA+ cells were left out. Worth noting for this clone: What it binds is not known.

V was pared by 7 bases and J by 2 bases, with 10 bases between. CDR1 MNHNS and CDR2 SASEGT come from the germline V gene. This CDR3 has 13 amino acids. This TCR came from a man aged 18 to 30 in good health. This chain connects TRBV6-1 to TRBJ2-3; D is uncertain. The specimen sequenced was naive CD8+ T cells sorted from blood. The CDR3 DNA sequence: TGTGCCAGCATTCGGGTAGACACAGATACGCAGTATTTT. Translation gives CASIRVDTDTQYF.